A single T cell receptor (beta chain) is shown here with its context. This sample is drawn from a study of blood T cell repertoires in COVID-19. About the research overall: Some COVID-19 samples were acute and others convalescent; all came from the United States, Italy and Spain.

Germline CDR1 LNHDA, CDR2 SQIVND (reference sequence). The germline V and J ends were trimmed by 10 bases and 4 bases, with 16 bases remaining between them. The CDR3 sequence is 13 residues long. The table came from immunoSEQ multiplex PCR; TCRdb's copy has only in-frame clones and leaves some out. In the table there are more than 150,000 clones, about 85% of which are singletons. This chain links TRBV19 with TRBJ2-5, with D perhaps TRBD1 (6 bases). This clonotype was obtained from a woman aged 25-40 years who had recovered from COVID-19. Sequenced sample: PBMCs or T cells enriched from blood (not recorded which). As DNA, the CDR3 is TGTGCCACCCGAACTAGAGGGGGAGAGACCCAGTACTTC. Translated, it gives CATRTRGGETQYF.